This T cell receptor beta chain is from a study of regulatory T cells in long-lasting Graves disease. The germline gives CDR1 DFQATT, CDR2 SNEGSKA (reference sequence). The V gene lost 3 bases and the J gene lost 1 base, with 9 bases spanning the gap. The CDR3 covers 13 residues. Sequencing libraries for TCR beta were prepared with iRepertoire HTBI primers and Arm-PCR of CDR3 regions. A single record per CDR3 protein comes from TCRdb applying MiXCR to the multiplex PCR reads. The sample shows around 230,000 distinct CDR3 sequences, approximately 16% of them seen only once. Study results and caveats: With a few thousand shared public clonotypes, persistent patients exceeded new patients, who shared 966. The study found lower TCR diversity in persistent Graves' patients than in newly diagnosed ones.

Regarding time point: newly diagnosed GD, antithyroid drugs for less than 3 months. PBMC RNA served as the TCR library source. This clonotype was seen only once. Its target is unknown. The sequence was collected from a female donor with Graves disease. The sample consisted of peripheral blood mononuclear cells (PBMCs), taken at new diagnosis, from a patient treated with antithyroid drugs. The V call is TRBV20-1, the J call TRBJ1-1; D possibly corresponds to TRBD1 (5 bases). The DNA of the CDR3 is TGCAGTGCTAGTAAGGGGCCGAACACTGAAGCTTTCTTT. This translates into CSASKGPNTEAFF.